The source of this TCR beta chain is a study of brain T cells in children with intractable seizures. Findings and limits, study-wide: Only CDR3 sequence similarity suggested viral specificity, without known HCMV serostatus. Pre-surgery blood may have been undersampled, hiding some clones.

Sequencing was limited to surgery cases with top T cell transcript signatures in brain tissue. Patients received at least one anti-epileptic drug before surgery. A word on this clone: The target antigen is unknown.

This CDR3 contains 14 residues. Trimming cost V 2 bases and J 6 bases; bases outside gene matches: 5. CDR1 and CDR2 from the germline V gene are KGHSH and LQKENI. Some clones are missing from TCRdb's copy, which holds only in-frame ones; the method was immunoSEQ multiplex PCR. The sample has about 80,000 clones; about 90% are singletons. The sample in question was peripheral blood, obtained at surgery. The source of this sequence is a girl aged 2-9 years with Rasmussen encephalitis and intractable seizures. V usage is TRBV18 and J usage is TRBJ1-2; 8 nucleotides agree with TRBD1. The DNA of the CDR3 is TGTGCCAGCTCACCAACCGGGACAGGAGATGGCTACACCTTC. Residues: CASSPTGTGDGYTF.